This entry lists 5 T cell receptor beta chains sequenced from one sample in a study of control samples from healthy donors and cancer patients. TCRdb's copy holds only in-frame clones and misses some; the assay was immunoSEQ multiplex PCR. This sample has 95,000 to 100,000 clones, with almost 85% found just once. Sequences were obtained from blood. The source is a man between 60 and 75 years old in good health.

J is TRBJ1-3 and V is TRBV21-1. TRBV21-1 is a documented pseudogene. The CDR3 has 12 residues. The CDR3 is CASRTEPNTIYF. CDR3 DNA sequence: TGTGCCAGCAGAACGGAACCAAACACCATATATTTT.

Remarks on this clone: This may stem from a read error, because a much larger clone lies one nucleotide away. The identical CDR3 is also encoded by other nucleotide sequences in the sample. The chain uses TRBV30 and TRBJ2-1, with a tentative D call TRBD1 (5 bases). Looked up from germline, CDR1 is GTSNPN and CDR2 is SVGIG (reference sequence). The CDR3 loop spans 12 amino acids. The CDR3 sequence: CAWSVGDNEQFF. The CDR3 bases are TGCGCCTGGAGTGTAGGGGACAATGAGCAGTTCTTC.

The chain employs TRBV18 and TRBJ2-5; D unclear. CDR1 and CDR2 from the germline V gene are KGHSH and LQKENI. V was trimmed by 3 bases and J by 5 bases, leaving 7 bases between them. The CDR3 totals 12 residues. This chain's CDR3 is CASSPVGETQYF. The CDR3 region has the DNA TGTGCCAGCTCACCGGTGGGGGAGACCCAGTACTTC.

The V call is TRBV18, the J call TRBJ1-5, with TRBD1 as a possible D gene (6 bases). V shed 3 bases and J shed 4 bases, with 13 bases lying between them. The CDR3 covers 15 residues. Germline loops: CDR1 KGHSH, CDR2 LQKENI. The DNA for the CDR3 is TGTGCCAGCTCACCGAGGGGGAGCCTGAATCAGCCCCAGCATTTT. This gives the protein CASSPRGSLNQPQHF.

This chain links TRBV19 with TRBJ2-5, with 9 bases matching TRBD2. Trimming removed 10 bases from V and 5 bases from J; junction bases left unmatched: 17. The CDR3 extends over 16 amino acids. Germline CDR1 and CDR2: LNHDA and SQIVND (reference sequence). The CDR3 loop reads CATSETGSGSGETQYF. In nucleotides, the CDR3 is TGTGCCACCTCCGAAACGGGTAGCGGGAGCGGCGAGACCCAGTACTTC.